Each of the 5 T cell receptor beta chains below was sequenced from the same sample in a study of cytomegalovirus exposure and HLA in healthy donors listed by TCRdb under 2017. Library preparation was by the immunoSEQ multiplex PCR assay. The table comes from immuneACCESS by way of TCRdb, which keeps in-frame sequences with V and J called. Part of the clones is missing from these tables; in studies checked, under half for an unresolved V gene and the rest for unknown reasons. This sample comprises about 110,000 clones, nearly 97% of them detected only once. The biggest ten clones account for approximately 0.67% of the sample. Sequenced material: PBMCs. These TCRs come from a woman aged 18-29 years in good health and CMV-seronegative.

As DNA, the CDR3 is TGTGCCAGCAGTTTAGTGGGACAGGGCAATCAGCCCCAGCATTTT. Amino acids: CASSLVGQGNQPQHF. This chain joins TRBV28 and TRBJ1-5; 8 bases match TRBD1. The V gene's germline CDR1 is MDHEN and CDR2 SYDVKM. After removal of 2 bases from V and 2 bases from J, the junction contained 2 bases not matched to a gene. This CDR3 spans 15 amino acids. The complete variable domain, with remaining parts taken from reference TRBV28 and TRBJ1-5, reads DVKVTQSSRYLVKRTGEKVFLECVQDMDHENMFWYRQDPGLGLRLIYFSYDVKMKEKGDIPEGYSVSREKKERFSLILESASTNQTSMYLCASSLVGQGNQPQHFGDGTRLSIL.

J is TRBJ2-2 and V is TRBV5-1, with D possibly TRBD2 on 5 matching bases. This CDR3 comprises 15 residues. Trimming stripped 2 bases from V and 3 bases from J, with 11 bases between. Germline V gives CDR1 SGHRS, CDR2 YFSETQ. CDR3 bases: TGCGCCAGCAGCTTACCGGGGTCGTACACCGGGGAGCTGTTTTTT. It encodes CASSLPGSYTGELFF.

This chain joins TRBV5-6 and TRBJ1-6; a weak D match, TRBD1 (5 bases). This CDR3 is 13 amino acids long. V lost 2 bases, J lost 9 bases, and 9 bases lay in between. Germline lookup yields CDR1 SGHDT and CDR2 YYEEEE. The CDR3 nucleotides are TGTGCCAGCAGCTTCGGGGGGACTTCACCCCTCCACTTT. It codes for CASSFGGTSPLHF.

The V and J genes are TRBV4-3 and TRBJ1-2; 11 nucleotides match TRBD1. The trim removed 4 bases at V and 7 bases at J, leaving 5 bases unmatched. Germline CDR1 LGHNA, CDR2 YSLEER. The CDR3 has 14 amino acids. The CDR3 is CASSPVGQGAGYTF. The CDR3 DNA reads as TGCGCCAGCAGCCCAGTTGGACAGGGGGCTGGCTACACCTTC.

The V gene is TRBV5-5, the J gene TRBJ2-2, with TRBD2 matching 9 bases. Germline assignment: CDR1 SGHKS and CDR2 YYEKEE (reference sequence). After removal of 5 bases from V and 0 bases from J, the junction contained 5 bases not matched to a gene. The CDR3 is 16 residues long. CDR3 residues: CASSSGLATNTGELFF. CDR3 nucleotide sequence: TGTGCCAGCAGTTCGGGACTAGCCACGAACACCGGGGAGCTGTTTTTT.